These 16 T cell receptor beta chains were all obtained from the same sample, sequenced in a study of blood T cell repertoires in COVID-19. Using immunoSEQ multiplex PCR, the repertoire was profiled, and TCRdb retains in-frame clones only, with some absent. This repertoire shows about 98,000 clones, around 86% found once; its top ten account for 10%. The source material was peripheral blood. These TCRs come from a man aged 50-59 years with acute or convalescent COVID-19.

This clone was observed once. The chain recombines TRBV27 with TRBJ1-2; tentatively, D is TRBD1 (6 bases). V lost 3 bases, J lost 6 bases, and 20 bases lay in between. Germline loops: CDR1 MNHEY, CDR2 SMNVEV (reference sequence). This CDR3 comprises 16 residues. The CDR3, as DNA: TGTGCCAGCAGTTTCCCTACGGGCAGGGGCTTTGATGGCTACACCTTC. The encoded protein is CASSFPTGRGFDGYTF.

The rearrangement links TRBV6-5 to TRBJ2-1, with D perhaps TRBD2 (6 bases). Trimming took 1 base from V and 5 from J, leaving 12 bases between them. The CDR3 has 15 amino acids. Germline V gene sequence: CDR1 MNHEY, CDR2 SVGAGI. CDR3 region: CASSYWGENNNEQFF. The DNA for the CDR3 is TGTGCCAGCAGTTACTGGGGGGAGAATAACAATGAGCAGTTCTTC.

The V call is TRBV5-1, the J call TRBJ1-1; 7 bases map to TRBD1. CDR3 length: 14 residues. With V trimmed by 4 bases and J by 1 base, 4 bases remained unmatched. Looked up from germline, CDR1 is SGHRS and CDR2 is YFSETQ. The CDR3 coding sequence is TGCGCCAGCAGCCCTGGACAGGCGAACACTGAAGCTTTCTTT. Its protein is CASSPGQANTEAFF.

This CDR3 is CASSLVGADGYTF. DNA for the CDR3: TGTGCCAGCAGCTTAGTGGGGGCCGATGGCTACACCTTC. The rearrangement joins TRBV11-3 to TRBJ1-2; D may be TRBD1 (6 bases). The CDR3 spans 13 residues. With 1 base removed from V and 6 bases from J, the gap between germline ends came to 9 bases. Germline CDR1 is SGHNT and CDR2 is YENEEA.

The CDR3 here is CASSPATLNTEAFF. The CDR3 coding sequence is TGTGCCAGCTCACCCGCGACATTGAACACTGAAGCTTTCTTT. The V call is TRBV18, the J call TRBJ1-1; D call uncertain. This CDR3 comprises 14 residues. Trimming took 3 bases from V and 0 from J, leaving 8 bases between them. Germline V CDR1 and CDR2: KGHSH, LQKENI.

This chain joins TRBV6-5 and TRBJ1-2, with D maybe TRBD1 (6 bases). The V gene lost 5 bases and the J gene lost 4 bases, with 14 bases spanning the gap. Germline assignment: CDR1 MNHEY and CDR2 SVGAGI. The CDR3 length is 14 residues. The CDR3 loop reads CASSIQQGAYGYTF. The CDR3 DNA follows: TGTGCCAGCAGTATCCAACAGGGCGCCTATGGCTACACCTTC.

This clone was observed a few times. The chain is built from TRBV18 and TRBJ1-3; 8 bases are shared with TRBD1. This CDR3 has 15 amino acids. The ends lost 8 bases at V and 3 bases at J; junction bases unmatched: 9. The germline gives CDR1 KGHSH, CDR2 LQKENI. CDR3 nucleotides: TGTGCCAGCCGTGGGGCCGGACAGGGTGGAAACACCATATATTTT. Encoded protein: CASRGAGQGGNTIYF.

V and J are TRBV6-6 and TRBJ1-5, with D unresolved. The length of the CDR3 is 14 residues. Germline CDR1 MNHNY, CDR2 SVGAGI (reference sequence). V lost 7 bases, J lost 0 bases, and 10 bases lay in between. The CDR3 loop reads CASNREDSNQPQHF. For the CDR3, the DNA is TGTGCCAGCAACCGCGAGGATAGCAATCAGCCCCAGCATTTT.

The rearrangement links TRBV28 to TRBJ1-1, with unresolved D. Trimming shortened V by 8 bases and J by 1 base, and 14 bases separated the two germline ends. The germline V gene has CDR1 MDHEN and CDR2 SYDVKM. This CDR3 comprises 14 residues. The CDR3 spells CASHEGRKNTEAFF. As DNA, the CDR3 is TGTGCCAGCCATGAGGGCAGGAAGAACACTGAAGCTTTCTTT.

The genes are TRBV15 and TRBJ1-1, with TRBD1 as a possible D gene (5 bases). Trimming took 1 base from V and 4 from J, leaving 10 bases between them. CDR1 is LNHNV, CDR2 YYDKDF, per germline (reference sequence). The CDR3 loop spans 14 amino acids. This chain's CDR3 is CATSRGVRGTEAFF. CDR3 in DNA: TGTGCCACCAGCAGAGGGGTTAGGGGCACTGAAGCTTTCTTT.

This clone was recorded once. The gene calls are TRBV15 and TRBJ2-2, with a weak D call TRBD1 (5 bases). CDR3 length: 15 residues. Germline V gives CDR1 LNHNV, CDR2 YYDKDF (reference sequence). V lost 7 bases and J lost 4, with 16 bases in between. In DNA form, the CDR3 reads TGTGCCACCACGCCCCGCAGGGCCCTCACCGGGGAGCTGTTTTTT. The encoded protein is CATTPRRALTGELFF.

The rearrangement joins TRBV14 to TRBJ2-3, with TRBD2 as a possible D gene (6 bases). CDR1 and CDR2 from the germline V gene are SGHDN and FVKESK. Trimming pared 4 bases from V and 4 bases from J, leaving 12 bases between. This CDR3 spans 14 amino acids. The CDR3 sequence: CASSRLEFSDTQYF. The DNA for the CDR3 is TGTGCCAGCAGCCGACTAGAATTCTCAGATACGCAGTATTTT.

V usage is TRBV5-4 and J usage is TRBJ2-2; 7 bases map to TRBD2. V shed 4 bases, J shed 7 bases, and the junction held 10 bases outside the gene matches. The CDR3 consists of 15 residues. Per the germline V gene, CDR1 is SGHNT and CDR2 is YYREEE (reference sequence). The CDR3 here is CASSPEVGRNGELFF. CDR3 coding DNA: TGTGCCAGCAGCCCGGAAGTCGGGAGGAACGGGGAGCTGTTTTTT.

V is TRBV19 and J is TRBJ2-3; 14 bases match TRBD2. V dropped 3 bases and J dropped 3; count of bases not matched to a gene: 2. The germline V gene encodes CDR1 LNHDA and CDR2 SQIVND (reference sequence). The CDR3 consists of 16 residues. This CDR3 reads CASSIGLAGGTDTQYF. DNA of the CDR3: TGTGCCAGTAGTATTGGACTAGCGGGAGGAACAGATACGCAGTATTTT.

This sequence joins TRBV7-2 and TRBJ2-1; TRBD2 aligns across 10 bases. The CDR3 is 15 residues long. Trimming removed 2 bases from V and 9 bases from J; junction bases left unmatched: 7. CDR1 is SGHTA, CDR2 FQGNSA, per germline. For the CDR3, the DNA is TGTGCCAGCAGCTTAAGGCTAGCGGGAGAGGGTGAGCAGTTCTTC. Its translation: CASSLRLAGEGEQFF.

The V gene is TRBV14, the J gene TRBJ1-2; possible D gene TRBD1, 5 bases. Trimming pared 5 bases from V and 8 bases from J, leaving 24 bases between. The CDR3 loop spans 16 amino acids. Germline V gene lookup returns CDR1 SGHDN and CDR2 FVKESK. This chain's CDR3 is CASSYSTAQSVLGYTF. The DNA of the CDR3 is TGTGCCAGCAGCTATTCGACAGCCCAGTCTGTGCTGGGCTACACCTTC.